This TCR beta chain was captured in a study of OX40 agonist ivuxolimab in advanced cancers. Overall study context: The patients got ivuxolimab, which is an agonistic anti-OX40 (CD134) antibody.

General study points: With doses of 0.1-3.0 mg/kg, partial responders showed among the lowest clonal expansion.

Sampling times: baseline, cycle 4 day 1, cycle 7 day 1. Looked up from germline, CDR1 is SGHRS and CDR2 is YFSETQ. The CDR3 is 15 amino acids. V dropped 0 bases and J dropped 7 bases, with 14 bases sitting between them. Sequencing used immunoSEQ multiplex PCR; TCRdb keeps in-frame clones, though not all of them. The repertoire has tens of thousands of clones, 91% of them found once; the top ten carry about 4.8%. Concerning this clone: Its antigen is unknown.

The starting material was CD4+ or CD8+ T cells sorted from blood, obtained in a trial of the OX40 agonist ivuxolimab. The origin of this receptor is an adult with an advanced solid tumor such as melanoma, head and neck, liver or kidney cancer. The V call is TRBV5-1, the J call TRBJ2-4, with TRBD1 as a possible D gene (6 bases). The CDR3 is CASSLEIQGPNIQYF. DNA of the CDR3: TGCGCCAGCAGCTTGGAGATACAGGGTCCGAACATTCAGTACTTC.